A single sample gave rise to the 30 T cell receptor beta chains below, sequenced in a study of T cell responses to AZD1222 COVID-19 vaccine (dated by TCRdb to about 2021). To prepare the library, the immunoSEQ multiplex PCR assay was applied. This is the immuneACCESS table as TCRdb keeps it, with only in-frame sequences that have V and J called. A part of the clones is gone; compared with another copy, unresolved V genes explain less than half, and the rest is unexplained. The sample data list roughly 100,000 clones, and 85% to 90% of these were observed just once. The ten largest clones take up around 5% of the sample. In light of the paper, this sample's time point label describes: baseline before first vaccination. This sample comprised peripheral blood, obtained on day 0 of AZD1222 vaccination. These receptors were obtained from an adult in good health.

This chain connects TRBV2 to TRBJ1-1; no clear D gene. Trimming removed 3 bases at V and 4 bases at J, with 9 bases between. The CDR3 totals 13 residues. Per the germline V gene, CDR1 is SNHLY and CDR2 is FYNNEI. Here the CDR3 reads CASSDGVGTEAFF. Written as DNA, the CDR3 is TGTGCCAGCAGTGACGGTGTCGGCACTGAAGCTTTCTTT.

This chain uses TRBV28 with TRBJ2-1, with D perhaps TRBD2 (6 bases). Trimming cost V 4 bases and J 0 bases, with 10 bases left between them. In germline, CDR1 is MDHEN, CDR2 SYDVKM. The CDR3 is 15 residues long. CDR3 nucleotide sequence: TGTGCCAGCAGTTCTGCGGGACTCTCCTACAATGAGCAGTTCTTC. Amino acid sequence: CASSSAGLSYNEQFF.

This clone appeared once. The CDR3 region has the DNA TGTGCCAGCTCGTCGGCAGTGGGCCAAGAGACCCAGTACTTC. Translation gives CASSSAVGQETQYF. The chain employs TRBV2 and TRBJ2-5; D gene uncertain. Germline CDR1 is SNHLY and CDR2 is FYNNEI. The CDR3 consists of 14 residues. V was trimmed by 8 bases and J by 1 base, leaving 14 bases between them.

V usage is TRBV28 and J usage is TRBJ1-5; the D is unclear. Germline V CDR1 and CDR2: MDHEN, SYDVKM. This CDR3 is built from 16 residues. V was pared by 6 bases and J by 1 base, with 16 bases between. CDR3 coding DNA: TGTGCCAGCAGCCCTACTGTGGGGTTGAGCAATCAGCCCCAGCATTTT. Translating gives CASSPTVGLSNQPQHF.

The genes are TRBV30 and TRBJ1-1; the D gene is possibly TRBD1 (5 bases). The CDR3 loop spans 15 amino acids. Germline loops: CDR1 GTSNPN, CDR2 SVGIG (reference sequence). V gave up 4 bases and J gave up 2 bases, with 17 bases separating them. CDR3 in DNA: TGTGCCTGGAAAAGGGGAAGGCGGATCAACACTGAAGCTTTCTTT. Its translation: CAWKRGRRINTEAFF.

This CDR3 reads CASSPLSGSGKDTQYF. The CDR3 coding sequence is TGTGCCAGCTCACCACTGAGCGGGAGTGGAAAAGATACGCAGTATTTT. V and J are TRBV18 and TRBJ2-3, with TRBD2 matching 8 bases. The CDR3 extends over 16 amino acids. After removal of 1 base from V and 5 bases from J, the junction contained 8 bases not matched to a gene. Looked up from germline, CDR1 is KGHSH and CDR2 is LQKENI.

This sequence joins TRBV6-5 and TRBJ1-5, with a weak D call TRBD1 (6 bases). The CDR3 is 15 amino acids. CDR1 is MNHEY and CDR2 is SVGAGI in the germline V gene. Trimming took 7 bases from V and 0 from J, leaving 13 bases between them. The DNA for the CDR3 is TGTGCCAGCACCGTGGGCAGGGGTAGCAATCAGCCCCAGCATTTT. Translating gives CASTVGRGSNQPQHF.

This clone was found once. The rearrangement links TRBV10-3 to TRBJ2-1; 8 bases are shared with TRBD2. This CDR3 region has 16 residues. The ends lost 6 bases at V and 3 bases at J; junction bases unmatched: 10. Per the germline V gene, CDR1 is ENHRY and CDR2 is SYGVKD. CDR3 in DNA: TGTGCCATCAGACCTAGCGGGCTAGACCTCTACAATGAGCAGTTCTTC. Its protein product is CAIRPSGLDLYNEQFF.

The V gene is TRBV5-1, the J gene TRBJ1-3; TRBD1 matches at 9 bases. Germline V CDR1 and CDR2: SGHRS, YFSETQ. There are 16 residues in the CDR3. J was trimmed by 3 bases and V by 4 bases; bases with no gene match: 8. CDR3 in amino acids: CASSPPGQGIGNTIYF. The CDR3 region has the DNA TGCGCCAGCAGCCCACCGGGACAGGGCATTGGAAACACCATATATTTT. Supplemented by reference TRBV5-1 and TRBJ1-3, the full variable domain reads KAGVTQTPRYLIKTRGQQVTLSCSPISGHRSVSWYQQTPGQGLQFLFEYFSETQRNKGNFPGRFSGRQFSNSRSEMNVSTLELGDSALYLCASSPPGQGIGNTIYFGEGSWLTVV.

The V gene is TRBV4-3, the J gene TRBJ2-2; D is unresolved. The CDR3 extends over 17 amino acids. The germline V gene encodes CDR1 LGHNA and CDR2 YSLEER. V shed 0 bases and J shed 1 base, with 12 bases lying between them. The CDR3, as DNA: TGCGCCAGCAGCCAAGATTTCAAGGGTGGGAACACCGGGGAGCTGTTTTTT. It specifies CASSQDFKGGNTGELFF.

J is TRBJ2-1 and V is TRBV2, with no clear D. The CDR3 has 13 amino acids. Trimming pared 7 bases from V and 5 bases from J, leaving 12 bases between. The V gene's germline CDR1 is SNHLY and CDR2 FYNNEI. The CDR3 region is CASKKSSNNEQFF. The CDR3 bases are TGTGCCAGCAAAAAAAGCTCTAACAATGAGCAGTTCTTC. Drawing the rest from reference TRBV2 and TRBJ2-1, the complete variable domain is EPEVTQTPSHQVTQMGQEVILRCVPISNHLYFYWYRQILGQKVEFLVSFYNNEISEKSEIFDDQFSVERPDGSNFTLKIRSTKLEDSAMYFCASKKSSNNEQFFGPGTRLTVL.

J is TRBJ1-5 and V is TRBV28; TRBD1 agrees at 8 bases. Germline CDR1 is MDHEN and CDR2 is SYDVKM. The CDR3 runs 13 residues. V shed 5 bases, J shed 11 bases, and the junction held 8 bases outside the gene matches. The CDR3 nucleotides are TGTGCCAGCAGTCCGGGACAGGTCGGGACCCAGCATTTT. Amino acid sequence: CASSPGQVGTQHF. Full variable domain (rest looked up from reference TRBV28 and TRBJ1-5): DVKVTQSSRYLVKRTGEKVFLECVQDMDHENMFWYRQDPGLGLRLIYFSYDVKMKEKGDIPEGYSVSREKKERFSLILESASTNQTSMYLCASSPGQVGTQHFGDGTRLSIL.

This chain joins TRBV28 and TRBJ1-2; D is unresolved. Germline V gene sequence: CDR1 MDHEN, CDR2 SYDVKM. CDR3 size: 12 residues. V was shortened by 3 bases and J by 9 bases, with 11 bases between the two germline ends. CDR3 sequence: CASSFRGDRYTF. Here the CDR3 DNA reads TGTGCCAGCAGTTTTCGGGGTGATCGCTACACCTTC.

This clone was found once. The rearrangement joins TRBV19 to TRBJ1-1; the D is unclear. Germline values: CDR1 LNHDA, CDR2 SQIVND (reference sequence). The V gene lost 10 bases and the J gene lost 3 bases, with 18 bases spanning the gap. The CDR3 is 14 amino acids. DNA of the CDR3: TGTGCCACCCGGGGAACCCCGTTTGACACTGAAGCTTTCTTT. Protein product: CATRGTPFDTEAFF.

This chain joins TRBV11-1 and TRBJ2-1, with TRBD2 matching 14 bases. Germline loops: CDR1 SGHAT, CDR2 FQDESV (reference sequence). The CDR3 loop spans 16 amino acids. V lost 5 bases and J lost 10; bases outside the gene matches: 10. CDR3 coding DNA: TGTGCCAGCAGCCATCCCGGGACTAGCGGGAGCCCCGAGCAGTTCTTC. This sequence encodes CASSHPGTSGSPEQFF.

The V gene is TRBV7-2, the J gene TRBJ1-2; D is uncertain. Germline CDR1 SGHTA, CDR2 FQGNSA. Trimming stripped 1 base from V and 4 bases from J, with 22 bases between. The CDR3 sequence is 18 residues long. CDR3 nucleotides: TGTGCCAGCAGCTTAGTTAGAAGGCAGTCACTATCCCCCTATGGCTACACCTTC. Residues: CASSLVRRQSLSPYGYTF.

The genes are TRBV12-3 or TRBV12-4 and TRBJ2-1; D gene unclear. Trimming left V 1 base short and J 8 bases short, with 9 bases between. This CDR3 region has 13 residues. The DNA of the CDR3 is TGTGCCAGCAGTTTAGTTTCCCCTCATGAGCAGTTCTTC. It translates to CASSLVSPHEQFF.

J is TRBJ1-2 and V is TRBV6-2 or TRBV6-3, with no clear D. The V and J ends lost 2 bases and 8 bases respectively, with 12 bases between them. This CDR3 has 13 amino acids. The V gene's germline CDR1 is MNHEY and CDR2 SVGEGT. The CDR3 region is CASSYATALGYTF. Here the CDR3 DNA reads TGTGCCAGCAGTTACGCTACAGCCCTGGGCTACACCTTC.

The chain has TRBV9 and TRBJ2-1; D gene uncertain. The CDR3 consists of 13 residues. From germline, CDR1 is SGDLS and CDR2 YYNGEE. V lost 1 base and J lost 2, with 4 bases in between. The CDR3 bases are TGTGCCAGCAGCGTATTAGCCTACAATGAGCAGTTCTTC. Protein: CASSVLAYNEQFF.

This chain uses TRBV19 with TRBJ2-3; 10 nucleotides line up with TRBD1. Germline CDR1 and CDR2: LNHDA and SQIVND (reference sequence). The CDR3 consists of 19 residues. J lost 4 bases, V lost 7 bases, and 20 bases had no gene match. CDR3 sequence reads: CASKPGTGVAPNSADTQYF. The CDR3 nucleotides read TGTGCCAGTAAGCCCGGGACAGGGGTAGCTCCAAACAGTGCAGATACGCAGTATTTT. The full variable domain, rest sourced from reference TRBV19 and TRBJ2-3, is DGGITQSPKYLFRKEGQNVTLSCEQNLNHDAMYWYRQDPGQGLRLIYYSQIVNDFQKGDIAEGYSVSREKKESFPLTVTSAQKNPTAFYLCASKPGTGVAPNSADTQYFGPGTRLTVL.

The chain joins TRBV28 to TRBJ2-1; TRBD2 agrees at 9 bases. CDR1 MDHEN and CDR2 SYDVKM come from the germline V gene. The CDR3 is 16 residues long. V gave up 6 bases and J gave up 4 bases; unmatched junction bases: 10. The DNA for the CDR3 is TGTGCCAGCAGGACCTTTGCAGCGGGAGGATACAATGAGCAGTTCTTC. This encodes CASRTFAAGGYNEQFF. Supplemented by reference TRBV28 and TRBJ2-1, the full variable domain reads DVKVTQSSRYLVKRTGEKVFLECVQDMDHENMFWYRQDPGLGLRLIYFSYDVKMKEKGDIPEGYSVSREKKERFSLILESASTNQTSMYLCASRTFAAGGYNEQFFGPGTRLTVL.

The chain joins TRBV14 to TRBJ2-7; the D gene is possibly TRBD2 (8 bases). Germline CDR1 is SGHDN and CDR2 is FVKESK. The V gene lost 3 bases and the J gene lost 7 bases, with 19 bases spanning the gap. The CDR3 runs to 15 residues. DNA for the CDR3: TGTGCCAGCAGCCACCCGGGAGGGGGCCTCCATGAGCAGTACTTC. Its translation is CASSHPGGGLHEQYF.

J is TRBJ1-3 and V is TRBV2; 9 nucleotides align to TRBD1. The CDR3 has 14 residues. V lost 6 bases and J lost 4; bases outside the gene matches: 4. The V gene's germline CDR1 is SNHLY and CDR2 FYNNEI. In nucleotides, the CDR3 is TGTGCCAGCAGGGACAGGGGCGCAGGAAACACCATATATTTT. Translation: CASRDRGAGNTIYF.

This sequence joins TRBV27 and TRBJ2-5; tentatively, D is TRBD1 or TRBD2 (6 bases each). Germline CDR1 reads MNHEY; CDR2 reads SMNVEV (reference sequence). V was cut by 5 bases and J by 5 bases, with 21 bases left in between. CDR3 length: 16 amino acids. CDR3 coding DNA: TGTGCCAGCAGTCGAAACGGGGGCTCTGTGGGGGAGACCCAGTACTTC. Protein: CASSRNGGSVGETQYF.

This chain connects TRBV4-3 to TRBJ2-1, with D unclear. Germline values: CDR1 LGHNA, CDR2 YSLEER. Trimming pared 1 base from V and 1 base from J, leaving 5 bases between. The CDR3 totals 14 residues. CDR3 protein: CASSQVGSYNEQFF. The CDR3 DNA follows: TGCGCCAGCAGCCAAGTGGGTTCCTACAATGAGCAGTTCTTC.

The chain carries TRBV7-2 and TRBJ2-3; 9 nucleotides match TRBD2. CDR3 length: 16 residues. V lost 4 bases to trimming and J lost 5 bases; unmatched junction nucleotides: 10. Germline V CDR1 and CDR2: SGHTA, FQGNSA. CDR3 in amino acids: CASSWRPSGNGDTQYF. CDR3 DNA sequence: TGTGCCAGCAGCTGGCGTCCTAGCGGGAACGGAGATACGCAGTATTTT.

The chain carries TRBV12-5 and TRBJ2-3; D unresolved. The CDR3 has 14 residues. Trimming took 1 base from V and 0 from J, leaving 5 bases between them. CDR1 and CDR2 (germline): LGHNT, FRNRAP. DNA for the CDR3: TGTGCTAGTGGTTTGGGGATCAGCACAGATACGCAGTATTTT. It encodes CASGLGISTDTQYF. Drawing the rest from reference TRBV12-5 and TRBJ2-3, the complete variable domain is DARVTQTPRHKVTEMGQEVTMRCQPILGHNTVFWYRQTMMQGLELLAYFRNRAPLDDSGMPKDRFSAEMPDATLATLKIQPSEPRDSAVYFCASGLGISTDTQYFGPGTRLTVL.

The chain combines TRBV20-1 with TRBJ2-3; D possibly matches TRBD1 or TRBD2 (6 bases each). This CDR3 region has 15 residues. CDR1 and CDR2 (germline): DFQATT, SNEGSKA (reference sequence). V lost 3 bases, J lost 3 bases, and 16 bases lay in between. The CDR3 DNA reads as TGCAGTGCTAGTCGCGCCCCGGGGGCAACAGATACGCAGTATTTT. It codes for CSASRAPGATDTQYF.

The chain combines TRBV6-1 with TRBJ2-2; 9 positions agree with TRBD2. V was clipped by 2 bases and J by 2 bases; unmatched bases: 6. There are 17 residues in the CDR3. Germline lookup yields CDR1 MNHNS and CDR2 SASEGT. CDR3 sequence (DNA): TGTGCCAGCAGTGAAAAGCCGGGACTAGCTAACACCGGGGAGCTGTTTTTT. Its protein is CASSEKPGLANTGELFF.

This rearrangement joins TRBV12-3 or TRBV12-4 to TRBJ2-7, with D unresolved. V gave up 6 bases and J gave up 3 bases, with 9 bases separating them. This CDR3 is 12 amino acids long. CDR3 residues: CASRGGLYEQYF. The CDR3 coding sequence is TGTGCCAGCAGGGGCGGCCTCTACGAGCAGTACTTC.